Shown below are 21 T cell receptor beta chains from a single sample sequenced in a study of blood T cell repertoires in COVID-19. This table comes from immunoSEQ multiplex PCR, and its TCRdb copy is limited to in-frame clones, with some not included. The sample yields about 120,000 clones, roughly 90% seen once. Sequencing was done on a sample of peripheral blood. These receptors all come from a man in his fifties or sixties with acute or convalescent COVID-19.

The J gene is TRBJ1-5, the V gene TRBV7-2; D not resolved. V was shortened by 3 bases and J by 2 bases, with 8 bases between the two germline ends. The CDR3 is 14 amino acids. The germline CDR1 and CDR2 sequences are SGHTA and FQGNSA. The CDR3 coding sequence is TGTGCCAGCAGCTTTAAAGCGGGCAATCAGCCCCAGCATTTT. It yields the protein CASSFKAGNQPQHF.

The chain links TRBV4-1 to TRBJ1-4, with TRBD1 matching 8 bases. The CDR3 contains 14 residues. Germline trimming cut 0 bases from V and 8 bases from J; bases unmatched to any gene: 2. Germline lookup yields CDR1 MGHRA and CDR2 YSYEKL. In DNA form, the CDR3 reads TGCGCCAGCAGCCAAGACGCAGGGGGCGAAAAACTGTTTTTT. Translation: CASSQDAGGEKLFF.

The chain combines TRBV4-1 with TRBJ2-7; 11 nucleotides match TRBD2. The germline gives CDR1 MGHRA, CDR2 YSYEKL. This CDR3 spans 19 amino acids. Trimming took 0 bases from V and 3 from J; bases not matched to a gene: 13. The CDR3 DNA is TGCGCCAGCAGCCAAGAGCCCACTAGCGGGAGCGCATCAAACTACGAGCAGTACTTC. Amino acid sequence: CASSQEPTSGSASNYEQYF.

This chain connects TRBV18 to TRBJ1-1; D not resolved. Between the trimmed V and J ends, which lost 3 bases and 1 base, there was a span of 6 bases. CDR1 is KGHSH and CDR2 is LQKENI in the germline V gene. The CDR3 is 13 residues long. CDR3 coding DNA: TGTGCCAGCTCACCGGCTCAGAACACTGAAGCTTTCTTT. Translated: CASSPAQNTEAFF.

This clone has only one observation. This chain uses TRBV6-5 with TRBJ2-2; the D gene is possibly TRBD2 (6 bases). The germline V gene has CDR1 MNHEY and CDR2 SVGAGI. CDR3 length equals 15 residues. The V gene lost 6 bases and the J gene lost 3 bases, with 14 bases spanning the gap. The CDR3 sequence: CASRAGTGYTGELFF. Written as DNA, the CDR3 is TGTGCCAGCAGAGCCGGGACTGGTTACACCGGGGAGCTGTTTTTT.

The chain is built from TRBV27 and TRBJ1-2; maybe TRBD1 (5 bases). The CDR3 is made up of 14 amino acids. Germline CDR1 is MNHEY and CDR2 is SMNVEV (reference sequence). The V end was cut by 4 bases, the J end by 7 bases, with 16 bases between. The CDR3 reads CASSSRFQGSGYTF. The DNA for the CDR3 is TGTGCCAGCAGTTCCCGATTCCAGGGCTCTGGCTACACCTTC.

The chain couples TRBV4-3 to TRBJ2-7, with no clear D. Germline values: CDR1 LGHNA, CDR2 YSLEER. Trimming removed 3 bases at V and 5 bases at J, with 11 bases between. The CDR3 extends over 13 amino acids. CDR3 DNA: TGCGCCAGCAGCCATTTGCGAGGCCACGAGCAGTACTTC. Protein: CASSHLRGHEQYF.

Written as DNA, the CDR3 is TGTGCCAGCAGCCAAGGAGGTCCCCCGTACCTCACTAGCGGGAGTTCCTACGAGCAGTACTTC. Its translation is CASSQGGPPYLTSGSSYEQYF. The chain combines TRBV4-2 with TRBJ2-7; 11 nucleotides line up with TRBD2. The germline V gene encodes CDR1 LGHNA and CDR2 YNFKEQ. Trimming cost V 1 base and J 1 base; bases outside gene matches: 18. The CDR3 length is 21 residues.

J is TRBJ2-1 and V is TRBV4-2, with 9 bases fitting TRBD2. The V gene end was trimmed by 0 bases and the J gene end by 4 bases; junction bases not matched to a gene: 4. Germline V gene sequence: CDR1 LGHNA, CDR2 YNFKEQ. This CDR3 has 16 residues. The CDR3 DNA reads as TGTGCCAGCAGCCAAGATGGTAGCGGGGGTTACAATGAGCAGTTCTTC. It encodes CASSQDGSGGYNEQFF.

This clone was observed a single time. The rearrangement uses TRBV3-1 (or the pseudogene TRBV3-2) and TRBJ2-1; 10 nucleotides match TRBD2. The CDR3 totals 15 residues. With V trimmed by 3 bases and J by 5 bases, 4 bases remained unmatched. Germline V CDR1 and CDR2: LGHDT, YNNKEL (reference sequence). The CDR3 reads CASSQGTSAHNEQFF. The CDR3 nucleotides are TGTGCCAGCAGCCAGGGGACTAGCGCCCACAATGAGCAGTTCTTC.

This chain uses TRBV7-8 with TRBJ1-5; 8 positions agree with TRBD1. The CDR3 covers 18 residues. Germline CDR1 reads SGHVS; CDR2 reads FQNEAQ. With 3 bases clipped from V and 4 bases from J, the junction kept 14 bases outside the gene matches. The CDR3 DNA reads as TGTGCCAGCAGCTTTAGGGACAGGAAAACAACGAGAAATCAGCCCCAGCATTTT. Protein product: CASSFRDRKTTRNQPQHF.

As concerns this clone: The sample holds other DNA sequences that translate to the same CDR3. The chain links TRBV6-5 to TRBJ2-5; TRBD1 agrees at 11 bases. Per the germline V gene, CDR1 is MNHEY and CDR2 is SVGAGI. V gave up 6 bases and J gave up 2 bases; unmatched junction bases: 5. The CDR3 extends over 15 amino acids. The CDR3: CASRQDRGPQETQYF. The CDR3 region has the DNA TGTGCCAGCAGGCAGGACAGGGGGCCACAAGAGACCCAGTACTTC.

This chain links TRBV5-4 with TRBJ2-7, with 8 bases that match TRBD1. V shed 1 base and J 3 bases; nucleotides not matched to a gene: 18. The CDR3 has 19 residues. Per germline, CDR1 SGHNT and CDR2 YYREEE (reference sequence). CDR3 region: CASSLWVQLAGGASYEQYF. The CDR3 DNA reads as TGTGCCAGCAGCTTGTGGGTCCAGTTAGCAGGGGGCGCAAGCTACGAGCAGTACTTC.

The genes are TRBV6-4 and TRBJ2-1; 8 positions agree with TRBD1. This CDR3 comprises 15 residues. V lost 1 base to trimming and J lost 9 bases; unmatched junction nucleotides: 8. CDR1 is MRHNA and CDR2 is SNTAGT in the germline V gene. The CDR3 DNA reads TGTGCCAGCAGTGACTATAGCAGGGGGCATGGTGAGCAGTTCTTC. Amino acids: CASSDYSRGHGEQFF.

V and J are TRBV5-1 and TRBJ1-1; D is unresolved. The CDR3 covers 13 residues. Per the germline V gene, CDR1 is SGHRS and CDR2 is YFSETQ. V lost 3 bases and J 7 bases, leaving 13 bases between the germline ends. CDR3 coding DNA: TGCGCCAGCAGCTACACTACCGGGAGTGAAGCTTTCTTT. This codes for CASSYTTGSEAFF.

The chain couples TRBV6-2 or TRBV6-3 to TRBJ1-6; 9 nucleotides match TRBD1. Germline V gene lookup returns CDR1 MNHEY and CDR2 SVGEGT. Unmatched junction bases numbered 4, after V lost 4 bases and J lost 6 bases. CDR3 length: 15 residues. The chain's CDR3 is CASSSRTGVNSPLHF. CDR3 nucleotide sequence: TGTGCCAGCAGTTCCAGGACAGGGGTTAATTCACCCCTCCACTTT.

The chain employs TRBV29-1 and TRBJ1-2; D uncertain. CDR3 length: 15 amino acids. CDR1 is SQVTM, CDR2 ANQGSEA, per germline. The V end was cut by 3 bases, the J end by 3 bases, with 17 bases between. As DNA, the CDR3 is TGCAGCGTTGATAGGGCTGTCGGGGAAGACTATGGCTACACCTTC. Translated: CSVDRAVGEDYGYTF.

The chain has TRBV29-1 and TRBJ2-1; D might be TRBD2 (6 bases). This CDR3 has 13 amino acids. The V gene's germline CDR1 is SQVTM and CDR2 ANQGSEA. V was cut by 3 bases and J by 7 bases, with 13 bases left in between. The CDR3 loop reads CSVETRRENEQFF. In DNA, the CDR3 is TGCAGCGTTGAGACTAGACGGGAAAATGAGCAGTTCTTC.

The chain recombines TRBV5-6 with TRBJ2-3; D might be TRBD1 (6 bases). The CDR3 runs 15 residues. In germline, CDR1 is SGHDT, CDR2 YYEEEE. Trimming took 3 bases from V and 4 from J, leaving 15 bases between them. DNA for the CDR3: TGTGCCAGCAGCTGGACCGGGACACAGGCAGATACGCAGTATTTT. Its protein product is CASSWTGTQADTQYF.

The rearrangement joins TRBV11-2 to TRBJ1-4; 7 bases map to TRBD1. The trim removed 2 bases at V and 7 bases at J, leaving 7 bases unmatched. The length of the CDR3 is 15 residues. The germline gives CDR1 SGHAT, CDR2 FQNNGV. The CDR3 here is CASSLLGDSFEKLFF. Written as DNA, the CDR3 is TGTGCCAGCAGCTTATTAGGGGACAGTTTTGAAAAACTGTTTTTT.

The chain is built from TRBV5-1 and TRBJ1-1; D is uncertain. This CDR3 is built from 16 residues. Per germline, CDR1 SGHRS and CDR2 YFSETQ. The germline V and J ends were trimmed by 0 bases and 0 bases, with 12 bases remaining between them. The DNA of the CDR3 is TGCGCCAGCAGCTTGGGTTTGGGCAGTATGAACACTGAAGCTTTCTTT. Its protein product is CASSLGLGSMNTEAFF.